This T cell receptor beta chain came from a study of T-cell reconstitution after alpha-beta-depleted transplantation in children. Germline-derived CDR1 and CDR2 are KGHSH and LQKENI. With 5 bases clipped from V and 3 bases from J, the junction kept 6 bases outside the gene matches. The CDR3 has 14 residues. The authors prepared the TCRbeta library with unique molecular identifiers. One entry per CDR3 protein, called by TCRdb with MiXCR from the PCR reads. The sample consists of some 550,000 distinct CDR3 sequences, around 18% of them appearing once. The TCR sequence derives from a human donor who donated a stem cell graft to a child with acute lymphoblastic leukemia. The V call is TRBV18, the J call TRBJ2-7; 8 bases align to TRBD1. Material: PBMCs from the stem cell graft donor, obtained from the stem cell graft. The CDR3 spells CASSADRGGYEQYF. For the CDR3, the DNA is TGTGCCAGCTCAGCAGACAGGGGAGGCTACGAGCAGTACTTC.